The 30 T cell receptor beta chains in this list originate from one sample, sequenced in a study of T cell responses to AZD1222 COVID-19 vaccine. TCRdb's copy holds only in-frame clones and misses some; the assay was immunoSEQ multiplex PCR. The sample yields 75,000 to 100,000 clones, 86% seen once. Sequencing used peripheral blood, obtained on day 0 of AZD1222 vaccination. The receptors derive from an adult in good health.

The V gene is TRBV6-5, the J gene TRBJ2-5; TRBD2 aligns across 9 bases. The trim removed 2 bases at V and 4 bases at J, leaving 2 bases unmatched. This CDR3 contains 14 residues. From germline, CDR1 is MNHEY and CDR2 SVGAGI. CDR3 sequence (DNA): TGTGCCAGCAGTTACGGGCGGGGGGGAGAGACCCAGTACTTC. This sequence encodes CASSYGRGGETQYF.

This rearrangement joins TRBV5-1 to TRBJ1-2; 7 nucleotides match TRBD1. V lost 4 bases to trimming and J lost 3 bases; unmatched junction nucleotides: 9. Germline lookup yields CDR1 SGHRS and CDR2 YFSETQ. The length of the CDR3 is 15 residues. The CDR3 sequence: CASSRDSVLDYGYTF. The CDR3 DNA reads as TGCGCCAGCAGCCGGGACAGCGTTTTAGACTATGGCTACACCTTC.

The CDR3, as DNA: TGTGCCAGCAGCCAGACTAGCGGGGGGGCTGACACCGGGGAGCTGTTTTTT. Its translation is CASSQTSGGADTGELFF. The genes are TRBV9 and TRBJ2-2; 14 bases are a match to TRBD2. V trimming: 4 bases; J trimming: 3 bases; junction bases outside the gene matches: 5. Germline V gives CDR1 SGDLS, CDR2 YYNGEE. The CDR3 runs to 17 residues.

The J gene is TRBJ2-1, the V gene TRBV6-5; D may be TRBD1 or TRBD2 (6 bases each). In germline, CDR1 is MNHEY, CDR2 SVGAGI. There are 16 residues in the CDR3. V was trimmed by 2 bases and J by 3 bases, leaving 14 bases between them. The CDR3 DNA reads TGTGCCAGCAGTTACGGGGGGCACCTAAACTACAATGAGCAGTTCTTC. Protein product: CASSYGGHLNYNEQFF.

The chain recombines TRBV4-2 with TRBJ2-1; 8 bases align to TRBD2. J was trimmed by 4 bases and V by 0 bases; bases with no gene match: 5. The CDR3 has 16 amino acids. The germline CDR1 and CDR2 sequences are LGHNA and YNFKEQ. CDR3 sequence: CASSQEPGGLYNEQFF. DNA of the CDR3: TGTGCCAGCAGCCAAGAGCCGGGAGGGTTATACAATGAGCAGTTCTTC.

The chain carries TRBV5-4 and TRBJ2-6, with 14 bases identical to TRBD2. This CDR3 comprises 20 residues. V shed 4 bases, J shed 1 base, and the junction held 10 bases outside the gene matches. Germline V gene sequence: CDR1 SGHNT, CDR2 YYREEE (reference sequence). CDR3 sequence: CASSKGTSGGQGSGANVLTF. CDR3 DNA sequence: TGTGCCAGCAGCAAAGGGACTAGCGGGGGCCAAGGGTCTGGGGCCAACGTCCTGACTTTC.

This chain uses TRBV7-8 with TRBJ2-1; 9 positions match TRBD1. The CDR3 contains 15 residues. The germline V gene encodes CDR1 SGHVS and CDR2 FQNEAQ. V dropped 8 bases and J dropped 6; count of bases not matched to a gene: 11. The CDR3 spells CASCPGTGWSNEQFF. The CDR3 region has the DNA TGTGCCAGCTGCCCCGGGACAGGGTGGAGCAATGAGCAGTTCTTC. The complete variable domain, with remaining parts taken from reference TRBV7-8 and TRBJ2-1, reads GAGVSQSPRYKVAKRGQDVALRCDPISGHVSLFWYQQALGQGPEFLTYFQNEAQLDKSGLPSDRFFAERPEGSVSTLKIQRTQQEDSAVYLCASCPGTGWSNEQFFGPGTRLTVL.

The V call is TRBV30, the J call TRBJ1-5, with a tentative D call TRBD1 (6 bases). This CDR3 comprises 15 residues. Between the trimmed V and J ends, which lost 1 base and 6 bases, there was a span of 16 bases. Germline loops: CDR1 GTSNPN, CDR2 SVGIG (reference sequence). The CDR3 sequence: CAWSERPGVSQPQHF. As DNA, the CDR3 is TGTGCCTGGAGTGAGAGGCCAGGGGTTTCTCAGCCCCAGCATTTT.

The CDR3 reads CASIDRIYGYTF. The CDR3 nucleotides read TGTGCCAGTATAGACAGGATCTACGGCTACACCTTC. The J gene is TRBJ1-2, the V gene TRBV19; D is perhaps TRBD1 (6 bases). V was clipped by 7 bases and J by 8 bases, with 14 bases between them. CDR3 length: 12 residues. CDR1 LNHDA and CDR2 SQIVND come from the germline V gene (reference sequence).

The J gene is TRBJ1-5, the V gene TRBV10-3, with 8 bases identical to TRBD1. Looked up from germline, CDR1 is ENHRY and CDR2 is SYGVKD. With V trimmed by 10 bases and J by 6 bases, 8 bases remained unmatched. This CDR3 contains 13 residues. The CDR3 loop reads CATTGDLGQPQHF. In DNA form, the CDR3 reads TGTGCCACGACAGGGGATCTGGGTCAGCCCCAGCATTTT.

This clone was recorded once. The chain's CDR3 is CASSYLAGPQRQYF. In DNA, the CDR3 is TGTGCCAGCAGTTACCTGGCAGGGCCCCAGCGTCAGTACTTC. V usage is TRBV6-2 or TRBV6-3 and J usage is TRBJ2-4, with D perhaps TRBD1 (5 bases). This CDR3 is 14 amino acids long. From germline, CDR1 is MNHEY and CDR2 SVGEGT. V was cut by 2 bases and J by 12 bases, with 17 bases left in between.

The chain has TRBV5-1 and TRBJ2-5; 7 bases map to TRBD2. Germline CDR1 and CDR2: SGHRS and YFSETQ. The CDR3 contains 14 residues. Trimming cost V 1 base and J 0 bases; bases outside gene matches: 0. DNA for the CDR3: TGCGCCAGCAGCTTGAGCGGGAACCAAGAGACCCAGTACTTC. It codes for CASSLSGNQETQYF.

This rearrangement joins TRBV4-3 to TRBJ1-3; D possibly corresponds to TRBD1 (5 bases). This CDR3 has 15 amino acids. Trimming stripped 0 bases from V and 0 bases from J, with 6 bases between. The germline gives CDR1 LGHNA, CDR2 YSLEER. The CDR3 DNA reads TGCGCCAGCAGCCAAGACAGGGTCTCTGGAAACACCATATATTTT. The encoded protein is CASSQDRVSGNTIYF.

V usage is TRBV19 and J usage is TRBJ2-7; D is unresolved. V lost 5 bases and J lost 2, with 7 bases in between. Per germline, CDR1 LNHDA and CDR2 SQIVND (reference sequence). The CDR3 has 12 amino acids. CDR3 in amino acids: CASSSNAYEQYF. The CDR3 DNA reads as TGTGCCAGTAGTTCAAACGCCTACGAGCAGTACTTC.

This clone showed up just once. The V and J genes are TRBV9 and TRBJ2-3, with 11 bases fitting TRBD2. Germline V gene lookup returns CDR1 SGDLS and CDR2 YYNGEE. The CDR3 spans 16 residues. Trimming took 3 bases from V and 2 from J; bases not matched to a gene: 5. The CDR3 bases are TGTGCCAGCAGCGCGAGACTAGCGGGGACCACAGATACGCAGTATTTT. This gives the protein CASSARLAGTTDTQYF.

V gene TRBV7-3 combines with J gene TRBJ1-2, with 7 positions matching TRBD1. From germline, CDR1 is SGHTA and CDR2 FQGTGA. The CDR3 length is 15 residues. V shed 2 bases, J shed 1 base, and the junction held 4 bases outside the gene matches. The CDR3 coding sequence is TGTGCCAGCAGCTTATGGCCAGGGGGTAACTATGGCTACACCTTC. The encoded protein is CASSLWPGGNYGYTF.

The chain uses TRBV7-3 and TRBJ2-2; TRBD2 matches 7 bases. Germline V CDR1 and CDR2: SGHTA, FQGTGA. The CDR3 spans 18 residues. V lost 0 bases and J lost 6; bases outside the gene matches: 13. CDR3 DNA: TGTGCCAGCAGCTTAACTGGTGGTGGACTAGACGGTCCCGGGGAGCTGTTTTTT. Protein product: CASSLTGGGLDGPGELFF.

This sequence joins TRBV7-3 and TRBJ2-1, with 11 bases lining up with TRBD1. CDR3 size: 14 residues. The germline V gene has CDR1 SGHTA and CDR2 FQGTGA. J was trimmed by 7 bases and V by 2 bases; bases with no gene match: 1. CDR3 DNA: TGTGCCAGCAGCTTAGGGGACAGGGGGAATGAGCAGTTCTTC. It is translated as CASSLGDRGNEQFF.

The V gene is TRBV6-2 or TRBV6-3, the J gene TRBJ2-1, with D possibly matching TRBD2 (7 bases). The CDR3 length is 17 residues. Trimming took off 0 bases at V and 4 bases at J, with 16 bases between the two ends. CDR1 and CDR2 from the germline V gene are MNHEY and SVGEGT. This CDR3 reads CASSYSGGPPEYNEQFF. The DNA of the CDR3 is TGTGCCAGCAGTTACTCGGGGGGGCCCCCGGAGTACAATGAGCAGTTCTTC.

V usage is TRBV16 and J usage is TRBJ1-5; TRBD1 might be the D (5 bases). The germline V and J ends were trimmed by 1 base and 0 bases, with 19 bases remaining between them. CDR1 and CDR2 (germline): KGHSY, FQNENV. The CDR3 is 19 residues long. The CDR3 nucleotides are TGTGCCAGCAGCCAATATTCGTCGGGGGTCAGTAATAGCAATCAGCCCCAGCATTTT. Protein sequence: CASSQYSSGVSNSNQPQHF.

This clone has a handful of counts. V gene TRBV27 combines with J gene TRBJ1-6; D gene uncertain. Germline loops: CDR1 MNHEY, CDR2 SMNVEV (reference sequence). Trimming stripped 5 bases from V and 7 bases from J, with 9 bases between. The CDR3 has 13 residues. In DNA form, the CDR3 reads TGTGCCAGCAGTGTGGCGGGGAATTCACCCCTCCACTTT. Its translation: CASSVAGNSPLHF.

This clone has a single count. The rearrangement joins TRBV7-6 to TRBJ2-3; possibly TRBD1 for D (5 bases). Germline loops: CDR1 SGHVS, CDR2 FNYEAQ. The CDR3 spans 17 residues. V was clipped by 6 bases and J by 5 bases, with 24 bases between them. The CDR3 nucleotides read TGTGCCAGCAGGCAATACCAACTTGGGGCCTATGGAGATACGCAGTATTTT. Translating gives CASRQYQLGAYGDTQYF. The variable domain in full, with the rest retrieved from reference TRBV7-6 and TRBJ2-3, is GAGVSQSPRYKVTKRGQDVALRCDPISGHVSLYWYRQALGQGPEFLTYFNYEAQQDKSGLPNDRFSAERPEGSISTLTIQRTEQRDSAMYRCASRQYQLGAYGDTQYFGPGTRLTVL.

The sample holds one count of this clone. The genes are TRBV5-6 and TRBJ1-3, with 7 bases aligning to TRBD1. J gave up 1 base and V 3 bases, and 4 bases lay outside the gene matches. CDR3 length equals 15 residues. Germline-derived CDR1 and CDR2 are SGHDT and YYEEEE. This CDR3 reads CASSSSRGSGNTIYF. DNA of the CDR3: TGTGCCAGCAGCTCCTCCAGGGGGTCTGGAAACACCATATATTTT.

The CDR3 loop reads CASSESWVDEQFF. The CDR3 nucleotides read TGCGCCAGCAGTGAGTCATGGGTGGATGAGCAGTTCTTC. The rearrangement joins TRBV10-2 to TRBJ2-1; D is ambiguous. The CDR3 spans 13 residues. CDR1 and CDR2 from the germline V gene are WSHSY and SAAADI. Trimming stripped 0 bases from V and 8 bases from J, with 8 bases between.

The genes are TRBV7-2 and TRBJ1-2; 9 nucleotides match TRBD1. The junction had 3 bases not matched to a gene; V was cut back by 5 bases and J by 5 bases. The CDR3 length is 13 residues. Germline assignment: CDR1 SGHTA and CDR2 FQGNSA. Here the CDR3 reads CASSRDRVYGYTF. The CDR3 region has the DNA TGTGCCAGCAGCCGGGACAGGGTTTATGGCTACACCTTC.

The chain employs TRBV7-2 and TRBJ1-6; a possible D gene is TRBD1 (6 bases). CDR1 and CDR2 (germline): SGHTA, FQGNSA. The germline V and J ends were trimmed by 4 bases and 7 bases, with 14 bases remaining between them. This CDR3 is 15 amino acids long. CDR3: CASSYRQALNSPLHF. The CDR3, as DNA: TGTGCCAGCAGCTACCGACAGGCCTTGAATTCACCCCTCCACTTT.

The V gene is TRBV5-5, the J gene TRBJ2-3, with D perhaps TRBD2 (5 bases). Germline CDR1 is SGHKS and CDR2 is YYEKEE (reference sequence). The CDR3 runs to 13 residues. V dropped 2 bases and J dropped 6 bases, with 10 bases sitting between them. The CDR3 reads CASSFEGADTQYF. The CDR3 DNA reads TGTGCCAGCAGCTTCGAGGGAGCCGATACGCAGTATTTT.

V and J are TRBV5-4 and TRBJ1-2; D is ambiguous. CDR3 length equals 12 residues. V dropped 0 bases and J dropped 7 bases, with 7 bases sitting between them. CDR1 is SGHNT and CDR2 is YYREEE in the germline V gene (reference sequence). The DNA for the CDR3 is TGTGCCAGCAGCTTGGATGCGGGTGGCTACACCTTC. Translating gives CASSLDAGGYTF. Full variable domain (rest looked up from reference TRBV5-4 and TRBJ1-2): ETGVTQSPTHLIKTRGQQVTLRCSSQSGHNTVSWYQQALGQGPQFIFQYYREEENGRGNFPPRFSGLQFPNYSSELNVNALELDDSALYLCASSLDAGGYTFGSGTRLTVV.

The J gene is TRBJ2-2, the V gene TRBV5-1, with 8 bases lining up with TRBD1. The CDR3 consists of 15 residues. The germline gives CDR1 SGHRS, CDR2 YFSETQ. J was trimmed by 5 bases and V by 0 bases; bases with no gene match: 3. The CDR3 bases are TGCGCCAGCAGCTTGGGTCAGGGGGCGACCGGGGAGCTGTTTTTT. Amino acid sequence: CASSLGQGATGELFF.

This clone was counted a few times. The chain is built from TRBV5-6 and TRBJ2-4; D may be TRBD1 (7 bases). Germline V gives CDR1 SGHDT, CDR2 YYEEEE. Deletions cut 4 bases from V and 5 bases from J, with 13 bases between. CDR3 size: 14 residues. CDR3 sequence: CASSPGDRENIQYF. CDR3 DNA: TGTGCCAGCAGCCCGGGAGACAGGGAAAACATTCAGTACTTC. Looking up the rest from reference TRBV5-6 and TRBJ2-4 gives the full variable domain: DAGVTQSPTHLIKTRGQQVTLRCSPKSGHDTVSWYQQALGQGPQFIFQYYEEEERQRGNFPDRFSGHQFPNYSSELNVNALLLGDSALYLCASSPGDRENIQYFGAGTRLSVL.